The present T cell receptor beta chain was sequenced within a study of cytomegalovirus exposure and HLA in healthy donors. PCR involved 60 Vbeta and 13 Jbeta primers. Clones were sequenced by immunoSEQ multiplex PCR, and TCRdb holds only the in-frame ones, with some missing. Of a few hundred thousand clones listed, approximately 82% are singletons. The CDR3 is made up of 15 amino acids. V dropped 3 bases and J dropped 6; count of bases not matched to a gene: 9. Germline V gives CDR1 SGHNT, CDR2 YYREEE (reference sequence). Material: PBMCs. The source is a woman in her fifties or sixties in good health and CMV-seropositive. The chain has TRBV5-4 and TRBJ2-1, with 7 bases identical to TRBD2. CDR3 coding DNA: TGTGCCAGCAGCTCTAGCGGCTTTACGGGCAATGAGCAGTTCTTC. Its protein product is CASSSSGFTGNEQFF.